Presented here are 22 T cell receptor beta chains from one specimen sequenced in a study of T cell clones after liver transplantation. Clones were sequenced by immunoSEQ multiplex PCR, and TCRdb holds only the in-frame ones, with some missing. The sample yields 20,000 to 30,000 clones, more than 65% seen once. Material: CD4+ T cells from blood, obtained before liver transplant. These receptor sequences come from a human donor who received a liver transplant.

The chain uses TRBV6-6 and TRBJ2-5; 9 bases fit TRBD1. CDR3 length: 15 residues. The junction had 6 bases not matched to a gene; V was cut back by 6 bases and J by 1 base. In germline, CDR1 is MNHNY, CDR2 SVGAGI (reference sequence). CDR3 residues: CASSRDRATQETQYF. CDR3 DNA sequence: TGTGCCAGCAGCCGGGACAGGGCTACCCAAGAGACCCAGTACTTC.

J is TRBJ1-3 and V is TRBV7-2; D remains ambiguous. CDR3 length: 16 residues. CDR1 and CDR2 from the germline V gene are SGHTA and FQGNSA. Trimming shortened V by 2 bases and J by 0 bases, and 11 bases separated the two germline ends. The CDR3 here is CASSLRSTSSGNTIYF. In DNA form, the CDR3 reads TGTGCCAGCAGCTTAAGGTCGACGAGCTCTGGAAACACCATATATTTT.

This CDR3 reads CASSLTTGGSDFF. As DNA, the CDR3 is TGTGCCAGCAGTCTAACAACAGGGGGCTCGGATTTCTTT. The V and J genes are TRBV2 and TRBJ1-1, with 9 bases aligning to TRBD1. This CDR3 has 13 residues. Germline V lookup: CDR1 SNHLY, CDR2 FYNNEI. V lost 5 bases to trimming and J lost 13 bases; unmatched junction nucleotides: 11. Complete variable domain (other parts from reference TRBV2 and TRBJ1-1): EPEVTQTPSHQVTQMGQEVILRCVPISNHLYFYWYRQILGQKVEFLVSFYNNEISEKSEIFDDQFSVERPDGSNFTLKIRSTKLEDSAMYFCASSLTTGGSDFFGQGTRLTVV.

The J gene is TRBJ2-3, the V gene TRBV6-1; 11 bases match TRBD2. J was trimmed by 6 bases and V by 3 bases; bases with no gene match: 14. The germline V gene encodes CDR1 MNHNS and CDR2 SASEGT. This CDR3 spans 18 amino acids. In DNA, the CDR3 is TGTGCCAGCAGTGACTTTGGGACTAGCGGCGGCTGGGGGGATACGCAGTATTTT. Protein product: CASSDFGTSGGWGDTQYF.

The rearrangement joins TRBV11-3 to TRBJ2-5; possible D gene TRBD1, 5 bases. Germline-derived CDR1 and CDR2 are SGHNT and YENEEA. This CDR3 has 16 residues. Between the trimmed V and J ends, which lost 0 bases and 5 bases, there was a span of 16 bases. CDR3 in amino acids: CASSLEQGGTGETQYF. CDR3 coding DNA: TGTGCCAGCAGCTTAGAGCAGGGCGGTACTGGGGAGACCCAGTACTTC.

The genes are TRBV15 and TRBJ2-3; D not resolved. Germline-derived CDR1 and CDR2 are LNHNV and YYDKDF (reference sequence). The CDR3 sequence is 16 residues long. The V gene lost 1 base and the J gene lost 4 bases, with 15 bases spanning the gap. CDR3 coding DNA: TGTGCCACCAGCAGAGGGGCCGGCTCTACGGCAGATACGCAGTATTTT. It yields the protein CATSRGAGSTADTQYF.

V gene TRBV7-2 combines with J gene TRBJ1-3; 8 bases align to TRBD1. CDR3 length: 19 amino acids. Germline CDR1 and CDR2: SGHTA and FQGNSA. Trimming at V came to 4 bases and at J to 0 bases, leaving 14 bases not matched to a gene. CDR3 nucleotide sequence: TGTGCCAGCAGCTCGCTCACCGGGACAGGAGAGTTCTCTGGAAACACCATATATTTT. As protein: CASSSLTGTGEFSGNTIYF.

This rearrangement joins TRBV4-2 to TRBJ1-3; D is unresolved. CDR3 length equals 13 residues. CDR1 and CDR2 from the germline V gene are LGHNA and YNFKEQ. Trimming took 0 bases from V and 4 from J, leaving 4 bases between them. CDR3 loop: CASSQDGGNTIYF. Here the CDR3 DNA reads TGTGCCAGCAGCCAAGATGGGGGAAACACCATATATTTT.

This chain links TRBV2 with TRBJ1-4; tentative D call: TRBD1 (6 bases). CDR1 is SNHLY and CDR2 is FYNNEI in the germline V gene. CDR3 length: 15 amino acids. Deletions cut 7 bases from V and 5 bases from J, with 17 bases between. For the CDR3, the DNA is TGTGCCAGCACCCTAAGCGGGGGGGGCAATGAAAAACTGTTTTTT. This gives the protein CASTLSGGGNEKLFF. Variable domain in full (rest from reference TRBV2 and TRBJ1-4): EPEVTQTPSHQVTQMGQEVILRCVPISNHLYFYWYRQILGQKVEFLVSFYNNEISEKSEIFDDQFSVERPDGSNFTLKIRSTKLEDSAMYFCASTLSGGGNEKLFFGSGTQLSVL.

This chain connects TRBV29-1 to TRBJ2-6; D is ambiguous. The germline V and J ends were trimmed by 6 bases and 1 base, with 4 bases remaining between them. Germline V CDR1 and CDR2: SQVTM, ANQGSEA. The CDR3 covers 12 residues. The CDR3 DNA reads TGCAGCGTGGGATCTGGGGCCAACGTCCTGACTTTC. Its protein product is CSVGSGANVLTF.

This sequence joins TRBV5-8 and TRBJ1-5; D perhaps matches TRBD1 (5 bases). The V gene lost 4 bases and the J gene lost 5 bases, with 10 bases spanning the gap. Germline CDR1 and CDR2: SGHTS and YDEGEE. This CDR3 comprises 13 residues. The CDR3 sequence: CASSPDRYQPQHF. In DNA form, the CDR3 reads TGTGCCAGCAGCCCAGACAGATATCAGCCCCAGCATTTT. Combining the CDR3 with reference TRBV5-8 and TRBJ1-5 gives the whole variable domain EAGVTQSPTHLIKTRGQQATLRCSPISGHTSVYWYQQALGLGLQFLLWYDEGEERNRGNFPPRFSGRQFPNYSSELNVNALELEDSALYLCASSPDRYQPQHFGDGTRLSIL.

This chain links TRBV6-5 with TRBJ2-7; no firm D call. Germline lookup yields CDR1 MNHEY and CDR2 SVGAGI. The CDR3 has 13 amino acids. V lost 6 bases to trimming and J lost 4 bases, with 13 bases between them. The CDR3, as DNA: TGTGCCAGCAGGAGAGGTCTCGATTACGAGCAGTACTTC. Its translation: CASRRGLDYEQYF.

The chain is built from TRBV29-1 and TRBJ2-3; TRBD1 might be the D (6 bases). The V and J ends lost 6 bases and 1 base respectively, with 8 bases between them. Germline CDR1 and CDR2: SQVTM and ANQGSEA. The CDR3 is 12 amino acids. CDR3 nucleotides: TGCAGCGTGCGACAGGGCACAGATACGCAGTATTTT. Amino acids: CSVRQGTDTQYF.

V usage is TRBV7-8 and J usage is TRBJ1-2; 7 bases are a match to TRBD1. The germline gives CDR1 SGHVS, CDR2 FQNEAQ. This CDR3 region has 14 residues. V shed 3 bases and J 8 bases; nucleotides not matched to a gene: 9. The CDR3 region is CASSLVGRGAGYTF. The CDR3, as DNA: TGTGCCAGCAGCTTGGTTGGCAGGGGGGCAGGCTACACCTTC.

The chain joins TRBV28 to TRBJ2-5; TRBD1 agrees at 8 bases. The junction had 8 bases not matched to a gene; V was cut back by 6 bases and J by 5 bases. CDR3 size: 14 residues. Germline CDR1 MDHEN, CDR2 SYDVKM. CDR3 sequence reads: CASSTSNRGETQYF. In DNA form, the CDR3 reads TGTGCCAGCAGCACCAGCAACAGGGGGGAGACCCAGTACTTC.

The rearrangement joins TRBV7-9 to TRBJ2-5, with 7 bases fitting TRBD1. This CDR3 contains 14 residues. Germline values: CDR1 SEHNR, CDR2 FQNEAQ (reference sequence). V shed 5 bases, J shed 2 bases, and the junction held 5 bases outside the gene matches. The CDR3 bases are TGTGCCAGCAGCCCAGGGACAGTTCAAGAGACCCAGTACTTC. This sequence encodes CASSPGTVQETQYF. The whole variable domain, filled in from reference TRBV7-9 and TRBJ2-5, reads DTGVSQNPRHKITKRGQNVTFRCDPISEHNRLYWYRQTLGQGPEFLTYFQNEAQLEKSRLLSDRFSAERPKGSFSTLEIQRTEQGDSAMYLCASSPGTVQETQYFGPGTRLLVL.

This chain connects TRBV7-8 to TRBJ2-5; D might be TRBD2 (5 bases). Germline CDR1 reads SGHVS; CDR2 reads FQNEAQ. The length of the CDR3 is 16 residues. With 2 bases removed from V and 1 base from J, the gap between germline ends came to 14 bases. This chain's CDR3 is CASSLLVRGIQETQYF. The CDR3, as DNA: TGTGCCAGCAGCTTACTAGTTAGAGGGATCCAAGAGACCCAGTACTTC.

The chain uses TRBV19 and TRBJ2-4; no definite D call. CDR3 size: 13 residues. The germline V gene encodes CDR1 LNHDA and CDR2 SQIVND (reference sequence). Trimming took 5 bases from V and 7 from J, leaving 12 bases between them. The CDR3 is CASSERPSNIQYF. In DNA form, the CDR3 reads TGTGCCAGTAGTGAGAGACCGAGCAACATTCAGTACTTC.

This clone was counted a few times. This rearrangement joins TRBV7-2 to TRBJ2-2, with a possible D match to TRBD1 (5 bases). Germline CDR1 is SGHTA and CDR2 is FQGNSA. CDR3 length: 15 residues. V lost 0 bases and J lost 4, with 9 bases in between. The CDR3 DNA reads as TGTGCCAGCAGCTTAGCGACAGAGCGCACCGGGGAGCTGTTTTTT. It yields the protein CASSLATERTGELFF.

The chain combines TRBV7-8 with TRBJ2-7, with 8 bases lining up with TRBD2. V lost 5 bases, J lost 0 bases, and 3 bases stayed unmatched. CDR3 length: 14 residues. The V gene's germline CDR1 is SGHVS and CDR2 FQNEAQ. The CDR3 protein is CASSLSGNSYEQYV. In nucleotides, the CDR3 is TGTGCCAGCAGCCTTAGCGGGAACTCCTACGAGCAGTACGTC.

The V gene is TRBV11-3, the J gene TRBJ2-2, with 11 bases fitting TRBD1. V trimming: 6 bases; J trimming: 11 bases; junction bases outside the gene matches: 11. The CDR3 spans 15 residues. CDR1 is SGHNT and CDR2 is YENEEA in the germline V gene. Here the CDR3 reads CASSSGTGGIAELFF. The CDR3 DNA reads as TGTGCCAGCAGTTCCGGGACAGGGGGTATCGCCGAGCTGTTTTTT.

V and J are TRBV19 and TRBJ2-2, with D uncertain. In germline, CDR1 is LNHDA, CDR2 SQIVND (reference sequence). The CDR3 contains 14 residues. V lost 3 bases and J lost 3, with 8 bases in between. The CDR3 nucleotides are TGTGCCAGTAGTATCAAGGGTGACACCGGGGAGCTGTTTTTT. It specifies CASSIKGDTGELFF.